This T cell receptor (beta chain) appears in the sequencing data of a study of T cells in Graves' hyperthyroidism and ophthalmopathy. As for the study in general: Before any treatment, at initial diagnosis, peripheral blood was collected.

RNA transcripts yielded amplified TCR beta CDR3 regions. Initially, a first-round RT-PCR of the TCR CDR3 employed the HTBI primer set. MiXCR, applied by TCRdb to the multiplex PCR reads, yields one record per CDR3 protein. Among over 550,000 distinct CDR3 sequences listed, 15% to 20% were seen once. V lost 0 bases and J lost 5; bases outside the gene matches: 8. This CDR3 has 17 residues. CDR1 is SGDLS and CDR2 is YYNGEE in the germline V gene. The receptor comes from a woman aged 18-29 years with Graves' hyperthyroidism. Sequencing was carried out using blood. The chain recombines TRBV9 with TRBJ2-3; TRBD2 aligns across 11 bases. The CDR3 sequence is CASSVVTSGSPEDTQYF. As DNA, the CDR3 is TGTGCCAGCAGCGTAGTTACTAGCGGGAGTCCTGAAGATACGCAGTATTTT.